The T cell receptor (beta chain) under discussion was sequenced for a study of shared clonotypes between healthy human individuals. Study observations and caveats: The four-donor shared clonotypes exceeded non-shared clonotypes in generation probability, with non-shared ones scoring lower.

Of note for this clone: No antigen is known for it.

With 0 bases clipped from V and 2 bases from J, the junction kept 4 bases outside the gene matches. The CDR3 extends over 15 amino acids. Germline loops: CDR1 SGDLS, CDR2 YYNGEE. Measured with immunoSEQ multiplex PCR; TCRdb has only the in-frame clones, and not every one. The sample lists more than 2,000,000 clones, 80% to 95% occurring once. The sequenced sample consisted of naive CD4+ T cells from PBMCs. Subset noted: CD45RA+ positively selected. V gene TRBV9 combines with J gene TRBJ2-5, with 7 bases aligning to TRBD1. The source is a man between 18 and 29 years old in good health. Some clones in this sample may be carry-over from other donors' samples. CDR3 sequence: CASSVEGQPQETQYF. In DNA, the CDR3 is TGTGCCAGCAGCGTAGAGGGACAGCCACAAGAGACCCAGTACTTC.